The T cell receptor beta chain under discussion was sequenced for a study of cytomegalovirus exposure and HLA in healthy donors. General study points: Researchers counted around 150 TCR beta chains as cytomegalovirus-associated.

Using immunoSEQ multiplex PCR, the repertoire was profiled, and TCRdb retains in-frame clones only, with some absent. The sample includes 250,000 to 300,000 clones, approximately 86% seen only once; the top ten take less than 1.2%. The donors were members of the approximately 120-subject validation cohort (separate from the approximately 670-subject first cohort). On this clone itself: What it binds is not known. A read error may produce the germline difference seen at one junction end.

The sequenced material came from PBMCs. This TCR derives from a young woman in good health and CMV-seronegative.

The CDR3 DNA reads as TGTGCTAGCAGCCCAGACATACTCTCCTACGAGCAGTACTTC. It yields the protein CASSPDILSYEQYF. The rearrangement joins TRBV7-7 to TRBJ2-7, with no clear D. The CDR3 is 14 amino acids. Germline V gene lookup returns CDR1 SSHAT and CDR2 FNYEAQ (reference sequence).